What follows is one TCR beta chain and its context. Trimming pared 3 bases from V and 1 base from J, leaving 10 bases between. The germline V gene encodes CDR1 LGHDT and CDR2 YNNKEL (reference sequence). The CDR3 contains 15 residues. Libraries were prepared by immunoSEQ multiplex PCR; TCRdb keeps only in-frame clonotypes and omits some of them. Of approximately 26,000 clones detected, more than 75% appear once; the ten largest clones hold about an eighth. These data originate in a study of control samples from healthy donors and cancer patients. This TCR came from a man aged 50 or older with lung cancer. Input material: PBMCs. The rearrangement uses TRBV3-1 (or the pseudogene TRBV3-2) and TRBJ2-1, with D perhaps TRBD2 (5 bases). Written as DNA, the CDR3 is TGTGCCAGCAGCCAGACAAGGACTTCCTACAATGAGCAGTTCTTC. It yields the protein CASSQTRTSYNEQFF.